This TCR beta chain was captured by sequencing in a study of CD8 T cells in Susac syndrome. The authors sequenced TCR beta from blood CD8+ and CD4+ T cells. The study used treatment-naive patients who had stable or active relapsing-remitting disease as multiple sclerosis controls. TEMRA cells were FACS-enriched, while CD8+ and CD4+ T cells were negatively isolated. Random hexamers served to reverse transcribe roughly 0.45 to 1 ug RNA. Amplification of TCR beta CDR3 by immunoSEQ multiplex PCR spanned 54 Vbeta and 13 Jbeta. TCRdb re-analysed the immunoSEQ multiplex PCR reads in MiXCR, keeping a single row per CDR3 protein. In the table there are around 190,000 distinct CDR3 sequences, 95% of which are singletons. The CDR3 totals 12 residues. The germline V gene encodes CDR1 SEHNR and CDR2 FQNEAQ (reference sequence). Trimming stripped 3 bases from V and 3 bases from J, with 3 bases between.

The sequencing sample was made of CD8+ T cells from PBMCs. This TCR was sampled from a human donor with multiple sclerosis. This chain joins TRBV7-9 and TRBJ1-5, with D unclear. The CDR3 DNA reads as TGTGCCAGCAGCTTCACCAATCAGCCCCAGCATTTT. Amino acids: CASSFTNQPQHF. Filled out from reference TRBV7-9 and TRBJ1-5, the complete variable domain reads DTGVSQNPRHKITKRGQNVTFRCDPISEHNRLYWYRQTLGQGPEFLTYFQNEAQLEKSRLLSDRFSAERPKGSFSTLEIQRTEQGDSAMYLCASSFTNQPQHFGDGTRLSIL.